A selection of T cell receptor beta chains follows, all from one sample in a study of T-cell reconstitution after alpha-beta-depleted transplantation in children. In TCRdb, the PCR reads were re-called with MiXCR into one record per CDR3 protein. Of 450,000 to 600,000 distinct CDR3 sequences in the sample, around 17% were seen once. The starting material was PBMCs from the stem cell graft donor, obtained from the stem cell graft. Receptor source: a human donor who donated a stem cell graft to a child with acute lymphoblastic leukemia. Each CDR3 is given with its conserved first and last residue. A D gene is named only where the DNA matches it firmly. For some rows the clone size is stated as once, few or many, or as a class when expanded; others skip it.

>TRBV4-1|.|TRBJ2-7|.
TGCGCCAGCAGCCAAGATAGGGTGCTGGACTACTACGAGCAGTACTTC
CASSQDRVLDYYEQYF
>TRBV12-3/TRBV12-4|.|TRBJ1-1|few
TGTGCCAGCAGTTTAATGCCGGGCGCGTACACTGAAGCTTTCTTT
CASSLMPGAYTEAFF
>TRBV5-6|.|TRBJ1-1|few
TGTGCCAGCAGCATGACGAGGGGCACTGAAGCTTTCTTT
CASSMTRGTEAFF
>TRBV27|TRBD2|TRBJ2-1|.
TGTGCCAGCAGTTTAAGGAGCGGGAGTGAGCAGTTCTTC
CASSLRSGSEQFF
>TRBV29-1|TRBD2|TRBJ2-1|few
TGCAGCTCCGAGGCAGAGGCGGGACTAGCGGTCTCCGATCGTCCCTACAATGAGCAGTTCTTC
CSSEAEAGLAVSDRPYNEQFF
>TRBV7-3|.|TRBJ2-7|.
TGTGCCAGCAGCCCCATAAGGGCTGGCGAGCAGTACTTC
CASSPIRAGEQYF
>TRBV3-1|.|TRBJ1-1|few
TGTGCCAGCAGCCAAGGGATTGGGATGTGGGGAGCTTTCTTT
CASSQGIGMWGAFF
>TRBV20-1|.|TRBJ2-3|many
TGCAGTGCTAGGAGGTACCCTAGCACAGATACGCAGTATTTT
CSARRYPSTDTQYF
>TRBV2|.|TRBJ2-3|many
TGTGCCAGCAGCGTAAGCACAGATACGCAGTATTTT
CASSVSTDTQYF
>TRBV6-5|TRBD1|TRBJ2-7|few
TGTGCCAGCAGTTACGGGGACAGCGGTGCCTACGAGCAGTACTTC
CASSYGDSGAYEQYF
>TRBV12-3/TRBV12-4|.|TRBJ1-1|.
TGTGCCAGCAGTTTCGGCTGGAGGATGTACACTGAAGCTTTCTTT
CASSFGWRMYTEAFF
>TRBV3-1|.|TRBJ2-3|.
TGTGCCAGCAGCCAAGACCAATTACAAGGGTCACAAGATACGCAGTATTTT
CASSQDQLQGSQDTQYF
>TRBV5-1|TRBD2|TRBJ2-1|few
TGCGCCAGCAGCTCCACCCGACTAGCCAATGAGCAGTTCTTC
CASSSTRLANEQFF
>TRBV15|.|TRBJ1-2|.
TGTGCCACCAGCAGAGATGTAGAGGCTTATGAGGATGGCTACACCTTC
CATSRDVEAYEDGYTF
>TRBV6-1|TRBD2|TRBJ2-1|few
TGTGCCAGCAGCACGAAAACGACTAGCGGGAGAGGGTCCTACAATGAGCAGTTCTTC
CASSTKTTSGRGSYNEQFF
>TRBV5-1|TRBD1|TRBJ2-7|few
TGCGCCAGCAGTCTGACAGGGTTGCGCCGAACCTACGAGCAGTACTTC
CASSLTGLRRTYEQYF
>TRBV7-2|.|TRBJ2-1|.
TGTGCCAGCGGGGGGAGGAGGCTTTACAATGAGCAGTTCTTC
CASGGRRLYNEQFF
>TRBV20-1|.|TRBJ2-2|.
TGCAGTGCCGAACCTCCGCCAGGCCTATTTACCGGGGAGCTGTTTTTT
CSAEPPPGLFTGELFF
>TRBV10-3|TRBD1|TRBJ2-2|once
TGTGCCGTCAGACCGGGACAGGGATACGGGGAGCTGTTTTTT
CAVRPGQGYGELFF
>TRBV7-3|TRBD1|TRBJ2-1|many
TGTGCCAGCAGCTTAGGGGACAGGGGGCGCGATGAGCAGTTCTTC
CASSLGDRGRDEQFF
>TRBV7-8|.|TRBJ2-7|many
TGCGCCAGCAGCTTGGGGGCTAGCAGCTACGAGCAGTACTTC
CASSLGASSYEQYF
>TRBV20-1|.|TRBJ2-7|few
TGCAGTGCTAGGGATCCCTACGAGCAGTACTTC
CSARDPYEQYF
>TRBV5-1|.|TRBJ2-5|.
TGCGCCAGCAGCTTGGCCCCAGGCACCCAAGAGACCCAGTACTTC
CASSLAPGTQETQYF
>TRBV12-3/TRBV12-4|TRBD1|TRBJ2-3|.
TGTGCCAGCAGTCCTGGACAGGGGTGGACAGATACGCAGTATTTT
CASSPGQGWTDTQYF
>TRBV7-6|.|TRBJ2-1|few
TGTGCCAGCAGCTTAAGGACGGACCCCTACAATGAGCAGTTCTTC
CASSLRTDPYNEQFF
>TRBV7-9|TRBD2|TRBJ2-1|few
TGTGCCAGCAGCCTCCAGACTAGCGGAATCTACAATGAGCAGTTCTTC
CASSLQTSGIYNEQFF
>TRBV15|.|TRBJ1-1|.
TGTGCCACCAGCAGAGGCGGGTGGGTAGAAGCTTTCTTT
CATSRGGWVEAFF
>TRBV12-3/TRBV12-4|.|TRBJ2-6|few
TGTGCCAGCAGTCTTGGCCGGGGGGCGCTGGGGGCCAACGTCCTGACTTTC
CASSLGRGALGANVLTF
>TRBV7-6|TRBD2|TRBJ2-7|few
TGTGCCAGCAGCTTAGCGCGGGCGGGAGGCCCCCCCTACGAGCAGTACTTC
CASSLARAGGPPYEQYF
>TRBV12-3/TRBV12-4|.|TRBJ2-3|many
TGTGCCAGCAGTTCCCATAACACAGATACGCAGTATTTT
CASSSHNTDTQYF
>TRBV7-6|TRBD2|TRBJ2-2|few
TGTGCCAGCAGCTTAGGGGAGGGGTCGGCGAAAAACACCGGGGAGCTGTTTTTT
CASSLGEGSAKNTGELFF
>TRBV10-3|.|TRBJ2-7|few
TGTGCCAGCGTGGGGCCAGGAGTATCCATTCCCTCCTACGAGCAGTACTTC
CASVGPGVSIPSYEQYF
>TRBV27|TRBD1|TRBJ1-1|few
TGTGCCAGCAGTCTCGGGACAGGGAATGAAGCTTTCTTT
CASSLGTGNEAFF
>TRBV4-1|TRBD2|TRBJ2-1|once
TGCGCCAGCAGCCCCAGCGGGGGGCGCCTCTCCTACAATGAGCAGTTCTTC
CASSPSGGRLSYNEQFF
>TRBV20-1|.|TRBJ1-2|few
TGCAGTGCTAGAGATTTAAACAGGGAGGGCCTAAACTATGGCTACACCTTC
CSARDLNREGLNYGYTF
>TRBV7-8|TRBD1|TRBJ2-7|.
TGTGCCAGCAGCTCCCACCGGGACAGGGCTTTCTACGAGCAGTACTTC
CASSSHRDRAFYEQYF
>TRBV21-1|.|TRBJ2-7|.
TGTGCCAGCAGCAAAGTCTCCCAGGGGATACGGAACGAGCAGTACTTC
CASSKVSQGIRNEQYF
>TRBV4-1|.|TRBJ1-5|few
TGCGCCAGCAGCCATTATCTGGAATTTAGCAATCAGCCCCAGCATTTT
CASSHYLEFSNQPQHF
>TRBV19|.|TRBJ1-4|.
TGTGCCAGTAGTATTTCAGGACATCTAGCAACTAATGAAAAACTGTTTTTT
CASSISGHLATNEKLFF
>TRBV20-1|TRBD2|TRBJ2-7|.
TGCAGTGCTAGAGATATGAGGACTAGCGGGTACGAGCAGTACTTC
CSARDMRTSGYEQYF
>TRBV29-1|TRBD1|TRBJ2-2|.
TGCAGCGTTGTATTCTGGGACAGGGGGAATACCGGGGAGCTGTTTTTT
CSVVFWDRGNTGELFF
>TRBV5-1|TRBD1|TRBJ1-2|few
TGCGCCAGCAGCTTGAGTTTTGGACAGGGCACCTATGGCTACACCTTC
CASSLSFGQGTYGYTF
>TRBV6-2/TRBV6-3|.|TRBJ2-1|.
TGTGCCAGCAGTTACTCGAGGGCCCGCCTTTCCTACAATGAGCAGTTCTTC
CASSYSRARLSYNEQFF
>TRBV7-2|TRBD2|TRBJ2-1|.
TGTGCCAGCAGCCTTATAGCGGGAGGAGGCCGAGGGCAGTTCTTC
CASSLIAGGGRGQFF
>TRBV19|.|TRBJ1-5|few
TGTGCCAGTAGTGATAGGGTTCAGCCCCAGCATTTT
CASSDRVQPQHF
>TRBV29-1|TRBD2|TRBJ2-7|.
TGCAGCGTTGAGGAATTAGCGGGAGTATCCTACGAGCAGTACTTC
CSVEELAGVSYEQYF
>TRBV6-5|TRBD2|TRBJ2-1|many
TGTGCCAGCAGTCCCCTATGGGTAGCGGGATTACATGAGCAGTTCTTC
CASSPLWVAGLHEQFF
>TRBV27|.|TRBJ1-5|.
TGTGCCAGCAGCTGGACTTGGAATCAGCCCCAGCATTTT
CASSWTWNQPQHF
>TRBV10-3|.|TRBJ2-2|few
TGTGCCATCAGCGCCGGGACACAATACACCGGGGAGCTGTTTTTT
CAISAGTQYTGELFF
>TRBV6-1|TRBD1|TRBJ2-7|few
TGTGCCAGCAGTAGGGGCAGGACAGGGACCCCTTACGAGCAGTACTTC
CASSRGRTGTPYEQYF
>TRBV5-4|TRBD2|TRBJ2-7|many
TGTGCCAGCAGCCTCACTAGCGGGAGGACCTACGAGCAGTACTTC
CASSLTSGRTYEQYF
>TRBV27|TRBD1|TRBJ2-3|.
TGTGCCAGCAGTACAGGGGAAAGGGCAGATACGCAGTATTTT
CASSTGERADTQYF
>TRBV12-3/TRBV12-4|.|TRBJ2-7|.
TGTGCCAGCAGACCCGGACGGCAGCTCCCAAGCGAGCAGTACTTC
CASRPGRQLPSEQYF
>TRBV11-2|TRBD1|TRBJ2-7|few
TGTGCCAGCAGCCGACAGGGCTGGCACGAGCAGTACTTC
CASSRQGWHEQYF